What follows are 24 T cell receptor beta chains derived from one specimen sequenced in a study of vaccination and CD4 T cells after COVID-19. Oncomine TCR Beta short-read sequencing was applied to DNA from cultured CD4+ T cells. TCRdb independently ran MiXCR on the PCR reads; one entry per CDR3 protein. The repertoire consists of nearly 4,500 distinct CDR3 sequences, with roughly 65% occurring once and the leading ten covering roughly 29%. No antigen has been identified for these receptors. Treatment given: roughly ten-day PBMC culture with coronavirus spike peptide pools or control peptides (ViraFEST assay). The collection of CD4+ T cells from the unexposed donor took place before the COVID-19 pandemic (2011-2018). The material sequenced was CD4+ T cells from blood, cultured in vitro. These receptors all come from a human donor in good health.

The CDR3, as DNA: TGTGCCAGCAGTGAAGGGTTAGAAACGGGAAAACTGTTTTTT. Its translation is CASSEGLETGKLFF. V and J are TRBV2 and TRBJ1-4; D is unclear. The CDR3 loop spans 14 amino acids. Trimming pared 1 base from V and 10 bases from J, leaving 13 bases between. The germline CDR1 and CDR2 sequences are SNHLY and FYNNEI.

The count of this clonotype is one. In DNA form, the CDR3 reads TGCAGTGCCGTCCCGGGACAGGCGGTAGAGCAGTACTTC. Protein product: CSAVPGQAVEQYF. The chain uses TRBV20-1 and TRBJ2-7, with TRBD1 matching 8 bases. With V trimmed by 6 bases and J by 7 bases, 11 bases remained unmatched. The length of the CDR3 is 13 residues. Germline loops: CDR1 DFQATT, CDR2 SNEGSKA (reference sequence).

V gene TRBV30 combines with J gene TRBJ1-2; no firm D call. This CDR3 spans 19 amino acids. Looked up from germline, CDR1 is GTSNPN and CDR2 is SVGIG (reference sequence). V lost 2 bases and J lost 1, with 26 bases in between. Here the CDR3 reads CAWSRSWLQAESGNYGYTF. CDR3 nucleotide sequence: TGTGCCTGGAGTAGGTCCTGGTTGCAGGCGGAAAGTGGTAACTATGGCTACACCTTC.

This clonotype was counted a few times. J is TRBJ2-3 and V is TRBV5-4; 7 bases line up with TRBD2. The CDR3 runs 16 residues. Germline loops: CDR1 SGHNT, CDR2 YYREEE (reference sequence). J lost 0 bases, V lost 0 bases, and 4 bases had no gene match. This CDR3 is CASSLGASGSTDTQYF. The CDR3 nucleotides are TGTGCCAGCAGCTTGGGGGCTAGCGGAAGCACAGATACGCAGTATTTT.

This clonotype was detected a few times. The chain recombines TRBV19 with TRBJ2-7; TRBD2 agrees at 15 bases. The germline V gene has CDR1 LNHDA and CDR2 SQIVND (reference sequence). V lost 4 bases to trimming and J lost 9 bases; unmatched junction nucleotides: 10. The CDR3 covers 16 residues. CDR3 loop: CASSTAPGLAGGLQYF. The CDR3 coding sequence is TGTGCCAGTAGTACCGCCCCGGGACTAGCGGGAGGTCTGCAGTACTTC. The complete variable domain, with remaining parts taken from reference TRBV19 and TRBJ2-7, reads DGGITQSPKYLFRKEGQNVTLSCEQNLNHDAMYWYRQDPGQGLRLIYYSQIVNDFQKGDIAEGYSVSREKKESFPLTVTSAQKNPTAFYLCASSTAPGLAGGLQYFGPGTRLTVT.

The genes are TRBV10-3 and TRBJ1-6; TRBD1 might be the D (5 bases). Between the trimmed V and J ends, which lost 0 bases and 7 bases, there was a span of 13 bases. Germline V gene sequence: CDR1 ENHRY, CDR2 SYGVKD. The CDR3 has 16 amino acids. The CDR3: CAISESPGKRNSPLHF. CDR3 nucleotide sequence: TGTGCCATCAGTGAGTCGCCAGGGAAGAGAAATTCACCCCTCCACTTT.

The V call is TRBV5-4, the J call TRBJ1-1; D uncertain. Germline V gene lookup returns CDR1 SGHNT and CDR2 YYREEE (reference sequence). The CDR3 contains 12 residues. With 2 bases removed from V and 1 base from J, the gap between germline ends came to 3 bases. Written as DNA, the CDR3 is TGTGCCAGCAGCTTTAGGAACACTGAAGCTTTCTTT. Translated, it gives CASSFRNTEAFF. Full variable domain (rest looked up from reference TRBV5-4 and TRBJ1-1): ETGVTQSPTHLIKTRGQQVTLRCSSQSGHNTVSWYQQALGQGPQFIFQYYREEENGRGNFPPRFSGLQFPNYSSELNVNALELDDSALYLCASSFRNTEAFFGQGTRLTVV.

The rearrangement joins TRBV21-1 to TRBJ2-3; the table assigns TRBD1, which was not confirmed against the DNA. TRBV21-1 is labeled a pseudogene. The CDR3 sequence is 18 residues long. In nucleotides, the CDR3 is TGTGCCAGCAGCCCTCGTGTGATGGGGGACAGCGACACAGATACGCAGTATTTT. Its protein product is CASSPRVMGDSDTDTQYF.

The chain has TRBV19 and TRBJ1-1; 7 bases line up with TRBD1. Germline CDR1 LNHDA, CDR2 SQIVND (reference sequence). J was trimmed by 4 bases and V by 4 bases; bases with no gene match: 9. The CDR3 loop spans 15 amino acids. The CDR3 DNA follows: TGTGCCAGTAGTACCACCAGGGGGGGCGGCACTGAAGCTTTCTTT. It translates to CASSTTRGGGTEAFF.

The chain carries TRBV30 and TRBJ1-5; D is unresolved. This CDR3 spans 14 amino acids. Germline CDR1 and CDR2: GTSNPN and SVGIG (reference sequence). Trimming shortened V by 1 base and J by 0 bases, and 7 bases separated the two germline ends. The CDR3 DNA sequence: TGTGCCTGGAGTGAAGGAGATAGCAATCAGCCCCAGCATTTT. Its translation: CAWSEGDSNQPQHF.

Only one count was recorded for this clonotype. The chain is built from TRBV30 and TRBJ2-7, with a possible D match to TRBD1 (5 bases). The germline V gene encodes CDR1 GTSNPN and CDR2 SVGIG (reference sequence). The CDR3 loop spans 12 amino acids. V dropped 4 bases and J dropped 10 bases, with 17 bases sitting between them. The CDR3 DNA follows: TGTGCCTGGAACGAAGGGGCCCCCCGACAGTACTTC. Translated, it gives CAWNEGAPRQYF.

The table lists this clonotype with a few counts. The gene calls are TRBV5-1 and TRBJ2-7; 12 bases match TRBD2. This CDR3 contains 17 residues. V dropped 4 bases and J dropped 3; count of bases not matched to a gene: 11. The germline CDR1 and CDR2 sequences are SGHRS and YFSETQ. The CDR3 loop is CASSLSMRTSGNYEQYF. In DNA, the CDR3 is TGCGCCAGCAGCCTCAGTATGAGGACTAGCGGGAACTACGAGCAGTACTTC. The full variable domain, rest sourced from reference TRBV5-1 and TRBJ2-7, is KAGVTQTPRYLIKTRGQQVTLSCSPISGHRSVSWYQQTPGQGLQFLFEYFSETQRNKGNFPGRFSGRQFSNSRSEMNVSTLELGDSALYLCASSLSMRTSGNYEQYFGPGTRLTVT.

CDR3 DNA sequence: TGCAGTGCCCGGGGCATGCGGGAAAGGAACTACGAGCAGTACTTC. Translation gives CSARGMRERNYEQYF. The chain carries TRBV20-1 and TRBJ2-7; D may be TRBD2 (6 bases). Germline V gene data show CDR1 as DFQATT and CDR2 as SNEGSKA (reference sequence). V lost 6 bases and J 3 bases, leaving 21 bases between the germline ends. This CDR3 contains 15 residues.

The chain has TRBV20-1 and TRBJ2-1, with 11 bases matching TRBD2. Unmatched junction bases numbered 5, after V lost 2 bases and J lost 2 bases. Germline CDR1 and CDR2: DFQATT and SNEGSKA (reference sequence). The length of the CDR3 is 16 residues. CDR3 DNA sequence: TGCAGTGCTAGACCTCCGGGACTAGCGGCCTACAATGAGCAGTTCTTC. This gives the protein CSARPPGLAAYNEQFF.

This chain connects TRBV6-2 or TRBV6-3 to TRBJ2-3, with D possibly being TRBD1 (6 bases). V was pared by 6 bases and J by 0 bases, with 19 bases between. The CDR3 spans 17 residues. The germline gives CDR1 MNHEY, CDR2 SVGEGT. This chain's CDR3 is CASRLRQATTSTDTQYF. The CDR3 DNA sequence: TGTGCCAGCAGACTTAGACAGGCGACGACTAGCACAGATACGCAGTATTTT.

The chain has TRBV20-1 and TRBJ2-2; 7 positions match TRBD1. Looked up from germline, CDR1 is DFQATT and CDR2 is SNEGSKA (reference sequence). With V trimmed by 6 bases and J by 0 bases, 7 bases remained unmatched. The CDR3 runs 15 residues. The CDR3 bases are TGCAGTGCGAGACGACAGGGACCGAACACCGGGGAGCTGTTTTTT. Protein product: CSARRQGPNTGELFF.

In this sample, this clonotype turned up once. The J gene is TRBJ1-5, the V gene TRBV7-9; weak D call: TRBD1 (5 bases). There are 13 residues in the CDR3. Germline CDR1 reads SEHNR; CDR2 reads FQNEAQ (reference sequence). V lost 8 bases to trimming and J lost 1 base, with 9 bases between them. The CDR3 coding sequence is TGTGCCAGCTCCCGGGACAGCAATCAGCCCCAGCATTTT. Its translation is CASSRDSNQPQHF.

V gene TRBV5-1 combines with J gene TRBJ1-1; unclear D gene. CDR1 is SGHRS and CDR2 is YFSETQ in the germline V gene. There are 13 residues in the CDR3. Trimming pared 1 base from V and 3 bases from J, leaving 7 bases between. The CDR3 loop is CASSLQIDTEAFF. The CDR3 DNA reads TGCGCCAGCAGCTTGCAGATAGACACTGAAGCTTTCTTT.

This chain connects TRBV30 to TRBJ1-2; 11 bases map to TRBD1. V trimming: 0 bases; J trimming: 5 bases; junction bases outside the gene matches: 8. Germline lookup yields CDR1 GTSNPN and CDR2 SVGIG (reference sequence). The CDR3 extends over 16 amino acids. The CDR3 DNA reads TGTGCCTGGAGTGTAGAGGACAGGGGGCTTAGGTATGGCTACACCTTC. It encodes CAWSVEDRGLRYGYTF.

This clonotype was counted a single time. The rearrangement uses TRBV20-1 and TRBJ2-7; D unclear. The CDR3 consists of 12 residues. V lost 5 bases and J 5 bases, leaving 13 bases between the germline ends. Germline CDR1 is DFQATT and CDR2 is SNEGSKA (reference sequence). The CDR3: CSAGGPVHEQYF. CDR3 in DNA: TGCAGTGCTGGCGGACCCGTCCACGAGCAGTACTTC.

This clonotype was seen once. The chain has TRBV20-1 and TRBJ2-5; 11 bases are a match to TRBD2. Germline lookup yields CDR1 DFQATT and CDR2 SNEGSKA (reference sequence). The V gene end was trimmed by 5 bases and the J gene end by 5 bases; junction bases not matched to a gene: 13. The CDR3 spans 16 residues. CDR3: CSAGRVAGGRGETQYF. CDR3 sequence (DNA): TGCAGTGCTGGACGAGTAGCGGGGGGGCGTGGCGAGACCCAGTACTTC.

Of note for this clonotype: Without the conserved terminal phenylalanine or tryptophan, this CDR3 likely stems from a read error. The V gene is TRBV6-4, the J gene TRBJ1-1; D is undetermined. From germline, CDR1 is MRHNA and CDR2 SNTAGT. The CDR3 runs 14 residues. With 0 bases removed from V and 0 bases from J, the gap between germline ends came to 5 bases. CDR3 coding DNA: TGTGCCAGCAGTGACTCGAGCCTGAACACTGAAGCTTTCTAT. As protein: CASSDSSLNTEAFY.

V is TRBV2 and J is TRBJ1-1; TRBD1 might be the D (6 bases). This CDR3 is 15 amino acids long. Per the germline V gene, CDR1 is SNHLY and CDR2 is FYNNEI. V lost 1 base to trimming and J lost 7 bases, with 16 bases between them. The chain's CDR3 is CASSEGLLGGREAFF. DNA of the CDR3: TGTGCCAGCAGTGAAGGTCTTCTTGGGGGGCGTGAAGCTTTCTTT.

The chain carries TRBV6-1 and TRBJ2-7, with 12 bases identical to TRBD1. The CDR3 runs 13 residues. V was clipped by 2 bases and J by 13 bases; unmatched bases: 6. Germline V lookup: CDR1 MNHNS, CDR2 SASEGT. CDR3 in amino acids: CASSESGTGGTYF. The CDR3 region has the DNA TGTGCCAGCAGTGAATCCGGGACAGGGGGCACCTACTTC.